Presented here are 8 T cell receptor beta chains from one specimen sequenced in a study of blood T cell repertoires in COVID-19. Measured with immunoSEQ multiplex PCR; TCRdb has only the in-frame clones, and not every one. Among 95,000 to 150,000 clones, around 86% were seen once, and the ten largest hold 25% to 35%. The sample taken for sequencing was peripheral blood. The receptors originated from a woman aged 70 to 79 with acute or convalescent COVID-19.

This chain links TRBV28 with TRBJ1-1; 8 bases agree with TRBD1. The CDR3 totals 13 residues. V trimming: 4 bases; J trimming: 4 bases; junction bases outside the gene matches: 2. Germline V lookup: CDR1 MDHEN, CDR2 SYDVKM. DNA of the CDR3: TGTGCCAGCAGTTACAGGGGGGGCACTGAAGCTTTCTTT. Its translation is CASSYRGGTEAFF.

This chain uses TRBV29-1 with TRBJ2-7; no firm D call. The CDR3 totals 15 residues. Trimming took 0 bases from V and 0 from J, leaving 12 bases between them. Germline lookup yields CDR1 SQVTM and CDR2 ANQGSEA. In DNA form, the CDR3 reads TGCAGCGTTGAAGAGGCAGGCCCGACCTCCTACGAGCAGTACTTC. As protein: CSVEEAGPTSYEQYF.

The chain couples TRBV30 to TRBJ1-1, with 9 bases matching TRBD1. The CDR3 runs to 15 residues. With 2 bases clipped from V and 7 bases from J, the junction kept 11 bases outside the gene matches. Germline V gives CDR1 GTSNPN, CDR2 SVGIG (reference sequence). The CDR3 DNA follows: TGTGCCTGGAGTAAACCGGGACAGGGCAAAAATGAAGCTTTCTTT. This gives the protein CAWSKPGQGKNEAFF. The complete variable domain, with remaining parts taken from reference TRBV30 and TRBJ1-1, reads SQTIHQWPATLVQPVGSPLSLECTVEGTSNPNLYWYRQAAGRGLQLLFYSVGIGQISSEVPQNLSASRPQDRQFILSSKKLLLSDSGFYLCAWSKPGQGKNEAFFGQGTRLTVV.

This rearrangement joins TRBV30 to TRBJ2-3; D gene ambiguous. Per the germline V gene, CDR1 is GTSNPN and CDR2 is SVGIG (reference sequence). This CDR3 is built from 13 residues. Trimming pared 0 bases from V and 4 bases from J, leaving 8 bases between. For the CDR3, the DNA is TGTGCCTGGAGTGTACCGCCGGCAGATACGCAGTATTTT. As protein: CAWSVPPADTQYF.

The V call is TRBV6-5, the J call TRBJ1-1; D is uncertain. Germline CDR1 is MNHEY and CDR2 is SVGAGI. This CDR3 contains 12 residues. Between the trimmed V and J ends, which lost 6 bases and 2 bases, there was a span of 7 bases. The CDR3 loop reads CASRLVNTEAFF. The CDR3 coding sequence is TGTGCCAGCAGACTGGTAAACACTGAAGCTTTCTTT.

This chain links TRBV5-1 with TRBJ1-4; D is perhaps TRBD1 (5 bases). CDR3 length equals 16 residues. V was shortened by 3 bases and J by 8 bases, with 20 bases between the two germline ends. From germline, CDR1 is SGHRS and CDR2 YFSETQ. The CDR3 sequence: CASSSGTSQKGEKLFF. DNA for the CDR3: TGCGCCAGCAGCTCCGGGACTTCTCAGAAAGGGGAAAAACTGTTTTTT.

The chain joins TRBV7-9 to TRBJ1-4; D not certain. The germline V and J ends were trimmed by 1 base and 15 bases, with 12 bases remaining between them. Looked up from germline, CDR1 is SEHNR and CDR2 is FQNEAQ (reference sequence). The CDR3 is made up of 12 amino acids. The CDR3 sequence: CASSLVGGEVFF. CDR3 nucleotide sequence: TGTGCCAGCAGCTTAGTGGGCGGGGAGGTGTTTTTT.

A single count supports this clone. The chain combines TRBV12-5 with TRBJ1-4; D not resolved. Germline CDR1 reads LGHNT; CDR2 reads FRNRAP. The CDR3 is made up of 15 amino acids. The V end was cut by 5 bases, the J end by 4 bases, with 14 bases between. CDR3 protein: CASGASGIGNEKLFF. The CDR3, as DNA: TGTGCTAGTGGTGCCTCGGGTATTGGTAATGAAAAACTGTTTTTT.